At least ten counts were recorded for the clone carrying this T cell receptor (beta chain). Trimming cost V 6 bases and J 7 bases; bases outside gene matches: 7. Germline-derived CDR1 and CDR2 are MNHEY and SMNVEV (reference sequence). The CDR3 extends over 14 amino acids. The data are from a study of T-cell reconstitution after alpha-beta-depleted transplantation in children. Unique molecular identifiers were incorporated during preparation of the TCRbeta library. TCRdb called the PCR reads again in MiXCR, with one record for every CDR3 protein. The sample contains fewer than 550,000 distinct CDR3 sequences, approximately 10% of which appear only once.

The TCR was taken from a human donor who donated a stem cell graft to a child with acute myeloid leukemia. The rearrangement joins TRBV27 to TRBJ2-1; TRBD1 matches 9 bases. The specimen was PBMCs from the stem cell graft donor, collected from the stem cell graft. CDR3 sequence reads: CASSPGTGRNEQFF. As DNA, the CDR3 is TGTGCCAGCAGCCCCGGGACAGGGAGAAATGAGCAGTTCTTC.